This T cell receptor beta chain was profiled in a study of siplizumab effects on memory and regulatory T cells. J gave up 5 bases and V 5 bases, and 7 bases lay outside the gene matches. CDR1 is SNHLY and CDR2 is FYNNEI in the germline V gene. The CDR3 runs to 15 residues. General study results and limits: Siplizumab produced a significant reduction in alloreactive sequences that were traceable to unstimulated CD4+ memory cells.

Worth noting for this clone: Its antigen remains unknown.

The table came from immunoSEQ multiplex PCR; TCRdb's copy has only in-frame clones and leaves some out. Here the sample spans about 120,000 clones, 94% being singletons. The J gene is TRBJ2-1, the V gene TRBV2; TRBD2 matches at 9 bases. The clonotype comes from a human donor in good health. The sequenced sample consisted of non-Treg CD4+ T cells sorted from blood. CDR3 region: CASSLLAGGDNEQFF. For the CDR3, the DNA is TGTGCCAGCAGTCTCCTGGCGGGAGGGGACAATGAGCAGTTCTTC.